This T cell receptor (beta chain) was identified during a study of siplizumab effects on memory and regulatory T cells. This clone is a singleton in its sample. Its specificity is unknown. There are 16 residues in the CDR3. Germline CDR1 is SGHDT and CDR2 is YYEEEE. V lost 4 bases and J lost 4; bases outside the gene matches: 4. TCRdb keeps only in-frame clones here, not all; method: immunoSEQ multiplex PCR. Of under 110,000 clones in the sample, nearly 95% were seen once. The study, taken as a whole, reports: Naive or memory phenotype assignment was not possible for roughly 80-95% of proliferating CD4+ or CD8+ clones.

This receptor was taken from a human donor in good health. The V and J genes are TRBV5-6 and TRBJ2-3, with 15 bases fitting TRBD2. The sample taken for sequencing was non-Treg CD4+ T cells sorted from blood. DNA of the CDR3: TGTGCCAGCAGCATCCGGACTAGCGGGAGGGCAGATACGCAGTATTTT. This codes for CASSIRTSGRADTQYF.